A selection of T cell receptor beta chains follows, all from one sample in a study of blood T cell repertoires in COVID-19. Sequenced by immunoSEQ multiplex PCR; TCRdb stores in-frame clones only, minus some. The data contain roughly 65,000 clones, 70% to 90% of them singletons. The sequencing sample was made of peripheral blood. The receptor set was obtained from a man in his fifties or sixties with acute or convalescent COVID-19. Both conserved end residues are part of each CDR3. The order of the fields is D gene, clone size, J gene, V gene, CDR3 DNA, CDR3 protein. D genes are given only for firm matches. Clone size is stated in some rows and not others, as once, few, many or a class when expanded.

D: -
size: -
J: TRBJ2-7
V: TRBV5-4
DNA: TGTGCCAGCAGCCTTCGACAGGGCGGGATAGCCTACGAGCAGTACTTC
CDR3: CASSLRQGGIAYEQYF

D: TRBD2
size: -
J: TRBJ2-3
V: TRBV27
DNA: TGTGCCAGCAGCCATCGCGGGGGGGCCGCCACAGATACGCAGTATTTT
CDR3: CASSHRGGAATDTQYF

D: -
size: -
J: TRBJ1-5
V: TRBV2
DNA: TGTGCCAGCACCGGGGGGCCCGACCCTTATAGCAATCAGCCCCAGCATTTT
CDR3: CASTGGPDPYSNQPQHF

D: -
size: -
J: TRBJ1-2
V: TRBV7-9
DNA: TGTGCCAGCAGCTTACCCTTGGCAGGGGGCTACACCTTC
CDR3: CASSLPLAGGYTF

D: TRBD2
size: -
J: TRBJ2-7
V: TRBV9
DNA: TGTGCCAGCAGCGTAGGGACTAGCGGAACCTACGAGCAGTACTTC
CDR3: CASSVGTSGTYEQYF

D: -
size: once
J: TRBJ1-1
V: TRBV11-2
DNA: TGTGCCAGCAGCTTAGCAGGGCGTTTTAACACTGAAGCTTTCTTT
CDR3: CASSLAGRFNTEAFF

D: -
size: -
J: TRBJ2-5
V: TRBV27
DNA: TGTGCCAGCAGTTTATCGGTCGGCCAAGAGACCCAGTACTTC
CDR3: CASSLSVGQETQYF

D: TRBD1
size: -
J: TRBJ1-1
V: TRBV6-6
DNA: TGTGCCAGCAGTTCCCAGGGGGACACTGAAGCTTTCTTT
CDR3: CASSSQGDTEAFF

D: TRBD2
size: -
J: TRBJ2-1
V: TRBV5-1
DNA: TGCGCCAGCAGCTTGGGGCTAGCGGGAGTCGGTGAGCAGTTCTTC
CDR3: CASSLGLAGVGEQFF

D: -
size: few
J: TRBJ1-5
V: TRBV28
DNA: TGTGCCAGCAGTTTCGAAGAGTGGCAGCCCCAGCATTTT
CDR3: CASSFEEWQPQHF

D: -
size: -
J: TRBJ1-1
V: TRBV27
DNA: TGTGCCAGCAGGCTCCTGCAGGGTTCTGAAGCTTTCTTT
CDR3: CASRLLQGSEAFF

D: -
size: -
J: TRBJ2-1
V: TRBV1
DNA: TGCACCAGCAGCCAAGATCGACAGGCCCCCTACAATGAGCAGTTCTTC
CDR3: CTSSQDRQAPYNEQFF

D: -
size: many
J: TRBJ1-1
V: TRBV6-5
DNA: TGTGCCAGCAGTTACGGGGGCTTGAACACTGAAGCTTTCTTT
CDR3: CASSYGGLNTEAFF

D: -
size: -
J: TRBJ2-1
V: TRBV7-8
DNA: TGTGCCAGCAGCTTAGTCCCCACAGGAAGCTCCTACAATGAGCAGTTCTTC
CDR3: CASSLVPTGSSYNEQFF

D: -
size: -
J: TRBJ1-6
V: TRBV10-1
DNA: TGCGCCAGCAGTGCGGACGCGGGATCACCCCTCCACTTT
CDR3: CASSADAGSPLHF

D: -
size: -
J: TRBJ2-1
V: TRBV11-2
DNA: TGTGCCGGCAGAGACAGTATAACCTACAATGAGCAGTTCTTC
CDR3: CAGRDSITYNEQFF

D: TRBD1
size: -
J: TRBJ2-1
V: TRBV6-5
DNA: TGTGCCAGCAGTTACTCTGTGACAGGGTATGAGCAGTTCTTC
CDR3: CASSYSVTGYEQFF

D: -
size: -
J: TRBJ2-1
V: TRBV7-3
DNA: TGTGCCAGCAGCCCCGGGGGTGGTGGGCCACTCAGGAATGAGCAGTTCTTC
CDR3: CASSPGGGGPLRNEQFF

D: -
size: -
J: TRBJ1-6
V: TRBV5-4
DNA: TGTGCCAGCAGCGGTGAGAGCTCCTATAATTCACCCCTCCACTTT
CDR3: CASSGESSYNSPLHF

D: -
size: -
J: TRBJ2-3
V: TRBV7-3
DNA: TGTGCCAGCAGCTTAGGGCTAGCGCGACACACAGATACGCAGTATTTT
CDR3: CASSLGLARHTDTQYF

D: -
size: -
J: TRBJ1-2
V: TRBV12-3/TRBV12-4
DNA: TGTGCCAGCAGTTTGGACAGAAACTATGGCTACACCTTC
CDR3: CASSLDRNYGYTF

D: -
size: -
J: TRBJ1-3
V: TRBV9
DNA: TGTGCCAGCAGCGTGGAGGTCGGAAACACCATATATTTT
CDR3: CASSVEVGNTIYF

D: TRBD2
size: -
J: TRBJ2-5
V: TRBV5-1
DNA: TGCGCCAGCTGGCGGGATAGCGGGAGTCGGGAGACCCAGTACTTC
CDR3: CASWRDSGSRETQYF

D: -
size: -
J: TRBJ1-1
V: TRBV10-1
DNA: TGCGCCAGCAGTCGAGCGCCGGAGGACACTGAAGCTTTCTTT
CDR3: CASSRAPEDTEAFF

D: -
size: -
J: TRBJ2-7
V: TRBV20-1
DNA: TGCAGTGCTTTAGGGGCCTACGAGCAGTACTTC
CDR3: CSALGAYEQYF